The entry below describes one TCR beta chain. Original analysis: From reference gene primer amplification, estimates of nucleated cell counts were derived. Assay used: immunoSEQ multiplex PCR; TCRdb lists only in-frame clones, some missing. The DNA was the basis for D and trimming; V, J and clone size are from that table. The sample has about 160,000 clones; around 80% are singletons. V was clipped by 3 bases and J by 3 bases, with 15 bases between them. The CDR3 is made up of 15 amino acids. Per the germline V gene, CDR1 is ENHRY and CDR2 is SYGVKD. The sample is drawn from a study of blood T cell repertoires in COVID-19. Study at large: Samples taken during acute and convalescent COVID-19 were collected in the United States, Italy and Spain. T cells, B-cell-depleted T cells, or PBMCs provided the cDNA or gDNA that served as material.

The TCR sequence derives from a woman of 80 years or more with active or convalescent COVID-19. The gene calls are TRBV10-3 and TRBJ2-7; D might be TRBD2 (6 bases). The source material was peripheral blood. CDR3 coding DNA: TGTGCCATCAGTGAAGGAGGGAACGGGGGCTACGAGCAGTACTTC. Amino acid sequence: CAISEGGNGGYEQYF.